A single sample gave rise to the 14 T cell receptor beta chains below, sequenced in a study of a mutant IDH1 vaccine in newly diagnosed glioma. Their antigens remain unidentified. Only in-frame clones appear in the TCRdb table, and some are missing; sequencing was by immunoSEQ multiplex PCR. The sample gives 65,000 or so clones, approximately 81% of which show up once; over 4% is in the top ten. The time point: week 23, last vaccination. The content of each vaccine dose was 300 ug of mutant IDH1 20-mer peptide, and topical imiquimod accompanied it. The sequences come from PBMCs, collected from a glioma patient whose treatment included an IDH1 peptide vaccine. These receptors came from a man between 25 and 39 years old with glioma.

The chain carries TRBV9 and TRBJ2-4, with TRBD2 identical over 11 bases. The J segment lost 7 bases and the V segment lost 0 bases, leaving 3 bases of the junction unmatched. Germline V gene data show CDR1 as SGDLS and CDR2 as YYNGEE. This CDR3 is built from 15 residues. This CDR3 is CASSVGTSGGNIQYF. The CDR3 DNA reads as TGTGCCAGCAGCGTAGGCACTAGCGGGGGCAACATTCAGTACTTC.

V gene TRBV7-6 combines with J gene TRBJ2-1; D not resolved. CDR3 length equals 15 residues. The ends were cut back, 1 base at V and 0 bases at J, with 7 bases in the middle. Per the germline V gene, CDR1 is SGHVS and CDR2 is FNYEAQ. CDR3 nucleotide sequence: TGTGCCAGCAGCTTAGTCTCGAGCTCCTACAATGAGCAGTTCTTC. Translation gives CASSLVSSSYNEQFF.

The chain has TRBV5-4 and TRBJ1-1; 12 bases are shared with TRBD1. Losses at the gene ends were 4 bases for V and 4 bases for J; bases not matched to a gene: 11. CDR1 and CDR2 from the germline V gene are SGHNT and YYREEE (reference sequence). The CDR3 loop spans 17 amino acids. CDR3 amino acids: CASSQRDRGRLGTEAFF. DNA of the CDR3: TGTGCCAGCAGCCAGAGGGACAGGGGGCGCTTGGGCACTGAAGCTTTCTTT.

V gene TRBV11-2 combines with J gene TRBJ2-3; no firm D call. Germline CDR1 SGHAT, CDR2 FQNNGV. Trimming took 0 bases from V and 2 from J, leaving 12 bases between them. CDR3 size: 16 residues. Here the CDR3 DNA reads TGTGCCAGCAGCTTAGAAAGTTCTCGATACACAGATACGCAGTATTTT. This gives the protein CASSLESSRYTDTQYF.

This rearrangement joins TRBV5-8 to TRBJ2-7, with a weak D call TRBD1 (6 bases). The CDR3 contains 15 residues. The germline V and J ends were trimmed by 2 bases and 2 bases, with 14 bases remaining between them. Germline CDR1 and CDR2: SGHTS and YDEGEE. This CDR3 is CASSLITGNPYEQYF. The CDR3, as DNA: TGTGCCAGCAGCTTAATAACAGGGAACCCCTACGAGCAGTACTTC.

The chain carries TRBV5-4 and TRBJ2-1; 7 nucleotides align to TRBD2. The CDR3 loop spans 13 amino acids. V dropped 4 bases and J dropped 8; count of bases not matched to a gene: 6. Germline V gene sequence: CDR1 SGHNT, CDR2 YYREEE (reference sequence). CDR3 bases: TGTGCCAGCAGCCGAAGCCTAGCGGATGAGCAGTTCTTC. Its protein product is CASSRSLADEQFF.

The rearrangement links TRBV7-9 to TRBJ2-2; D is ambiguous. Deletions cut 8 bases from V and 0 bases from J, with 22 bases between. The length of the CDR3 is 18 residues. In germline, CDR1 is SEHNR, CDR2 FQNEAQ (reference sequence). This chain's CDR3 is CASALTPGPATNTGELFF. The CDR3 DNA is TGTGCCAGCGCCTTGACCCCTGGTCCGGCAACGAACACCGGGGAGCTGTTTTTT.

The rearrangement links TRBV10-2 to TRBJ1-1, with D perhaps TRBD1 (5 bases). Trimming removed 7 bases from V and 11 bases from J, with 14 bases in between. Germline CDR1 reads WSHSY; CDR2 reads SAAADI. The CDR3 sequence is 11 residues long. As DNA, the CDR3 is TGCGCCAGCACTGATACAGGTTTGGCTTTCTTT. Its translation: CASTDTGLAFF.

This sequence joins TRBV5-4 and TRBJ2-5; TRBD1 matches 9 bases. This CDR3 comprises 14 residues. J gave up 6 bases and V 3 bases, and 6 bases lay outside the gene matches. Germline V gene sequence: CDR1 SGHNT, CDR2 YYREEE (reference sequence). CDR3 DNA: TGTGCCAGCAGCTCACGACAGGGGGGGAAGACCCAGTACTTC. This translates into CASSSRQGGKTQYF.

The V call is TRBV6-6, the J call TRBJ1-6; the match to TRBD1 covers 8 bases. Germline V gene sequence: CDR1 MNHNY, CDR2 SVGAGI (reference sequence). The V gene end was trimmed by 1 base and the J gene end by 7 bases; junction bases not matched to a gene: 3. CDR3 length equals 15 residues. The CDR3 nucleotides read TGTGCCAGCAGTTACTTAGGGACAGGAAATTCACCCCTCCACTTT. This translates into CASSYLGTGNSPLHF.

The chain links TRBV11-2 to TRBJ2-3; no clear D. The CDR3 totals 13 residues. V lost 5 bases, J lost 7 bases, and 13 bases lay in between. Germline V gene lookup returns CDR1 SGHAT and CDR2 FQNNGV. As DNA, the CDR3 is TGTGCCAGCAGCCTTAGTCTCAGTCATACGCAGTATTTT. Translating it yields CASSLSLSHTQYF.

This chain uses TRBV11-2 with TRBJ1-2, with D hard to call. Germline V gives CDR1 SGHAT, CDR2 FQNNGV. Trimming took 2 bases from V and 6 from J, leaving 19 bases between them. CDR3 size: 16 residues. This CDR3 is CASSLTPDRILDGYTF. The CDR3 nucleotides are TGTGCCAGCAGCTTAACACCGGACCGAATCCTTGATGGCTACACCTTC.

This chain uses TRBV2 with TRBJ2-6; D remains ambiguous. Between the trimmed V and J ends, which lost 7 bases and 0 bases, there was a span of 16 bases. The CDR3 loop spans 17 amino acids. Germline lookup yields CDR1 SNHLY and CDR2 FYNNEI. The CDR3 sequence: CASTSDPLASGANVLTF. Here the CDR3 DNA reads TGTGCCAGCACGTCGGATCCCTTAGCCTCTGGGGCCAACGTCCTGACTTTC.

This chain links TRBV6-5 with TRBJ1-5; TRBD1 is a possible D gene (6 bases). Germline V gene sequence: CDR1 MNHEY, CDR2 SVGAGI. The V end was cut by 5 bases, the J end by 5 bases, with 13 bases between. This CDR3 region has 14 residues. CDR3 nucleotides: TGTGCCAGCAGTGAAGGACAGAAATATCAGCCCCAGCATTTT. Protein: CASSEGQKYQPQHF.